This TCR beta chain was identified in a study of cytomegalovirus exposure and HLA in healthy donors. Study overall: There were 85 million or so unique TCRs (from HLA-typed donors) in an early data release.

Remarks on this clone: What it binds is unknown.

The PCR used 60 Vbeta and 13 Jbeta primers. Profiling relied on immunoSEQ multiplex PCR, and the TCRdb table lists in-frame clones only, not all of them. The clone table shows about 43,000 clones, with the ten largest holding under 2%. Germline V gene sequence: CDR1 SGDLS, CDR2 YYNGEE. The length of the CDR3 is 14 residues. The V gene end was trimmed by 3 bases and the J gene end by 5 bases; junction bases not matched to a gene: 3. Study observations and caveats: The authors later found most CMV-associated TCR beta chains appeared HLA-restricted.

The TCR comes from a woman between 25 and 40 years old in good health and CMV-seronegative. Sample: PBMCs. This chain uses TRBV9 with TRBJ2-3; 10 bases match TRBD2. The CDR3 loop is CASSASGRGDTQYF. CDR3 bases: TGTGCCAGCAGCGCCAGCGGGAGGGGAGATACGCAGTATTTT. The whole variable domain, filled in from reference TRBV9 and TRBJ2-3, reads DSGVTQTPKHLITATGQRVTLRCSPRSGDLSVYWYQQSLDQGLQFLIQYYNGEERAKGNILERFSAQQFPDLHSELNLSSLELGDSALYFCASSASGRGDTQYFGPGTRLTVL.